The rows below give T cell receptor beta chains drawn from one sample of a study of blood T cell repertoires in COVID-19. Measured with immunoSEQ multiplex PCR; TCRdb has only the in-frame clones, and not every one. The table includes 300,000 or so clones, nearly 90% detected once. The source material was PBMCs or T cells enriched from blood (not recorded which). These receptors were obtained from a young woman who had recovered from COVID-19. The CDR3 runs from the conserved cysteine through the conserved F or W. Fields, in order: V gene, clone size, D gene, J gene, CDR3 protein, CDR3 DNA. The D gene is left open where the match is weak. Clone size appears in some rows only: once, few, many, or a class for an expanded clone.

V gene: TRBV4-3
clone size: -
D gene: -
J gene: TRBJ1-1
CDR3 protein: CASSQVGGRRTEAFF
CDR3 DNA: TGCGCCAGCAGCCAAGTTGGAGGGAGACGAACTGAAGCTTTCTTT

V gene: TRBV19
clone size: -
D gene: -
J gene: TRBJ1-2
CDR3 protein: CASADYLYGYTF
CDR3 DNA: TGTGCCAGTGCGGACTACCTCTATGGCTACACCTTC

V gene: TRBV7-2
clone size: -
D gene: -
J gene: TRBJ1-1
CDR3 protein: CASSSVWGNTEAFF
CDR3 DNA: TGTGCCAGCAGCTCAGTCTGGGGCAACACTGAAGCTTTCTTT

V gene: TRBV5-4
clone size: -
D gene: TRBD2
J gene: TRBJ2-3
CDR3 protein: CASSLAASGGIDTQYF
CDR3 DNA: TGTGCCAGCAGCTTGGCGGCTAGCGGGGGGATAGATACGCAGTATTTT

V gene: TRBV6-1
clone size: -
D gene: -
J gene: TRBJ1-1
CDR3 protein: CASSENSGGEAFF
CDR3 DNA: TGTGCCAGCAGTGAAAATAGTGGTGGTGAAGCTTTCTTT

V gene: TRBV2
clone size: -
D gene: -
J gene: TRBJ1-2
CDR3 protein: CASRPRGDYGYTF
CDR3 DNA: TGTGCCAGCCGACCCCGAGGCGACTATGGCTACACCTTC

V gene: TRBV12-3/TRBV12-4
clone size: -
D gene: -
J gene: TRBJ2-5
CDR3 protein: CASRQGDLETQYF
CDR3 DNA: TGTGCCAGCAGACAGGGCGACTTAGAGACCCAGTACTTC

V gene: TRBV6-5
clone size: -
D gene: TRBD1
J gene: TRBJ2-4
CDR3 protein: CASSYRQGVAKNIQYF
CDR3 DNA: TGTGCCAGCAGTTACCGACAGGGAGTAGCCAAAAACATTCAGTACTTC

V gene: TRBV7-8
clone size: -
D gene: TRBD2
J gene: TRBJ2-3
CDR3 protein: CASSTVAGETTDTQYF
CDR3 DNA: TGTGCCAGCAGCACGGTAGCGGGGGAGACCACAGATACGCAGTATTTT

V gene: TRBV30
clone size: -
D gene: -
J gene: TRBJ2-5
CDR3 protein: CAWSVAGRGETQYF
CDR3 DNA: TGTGCCTGGAGTGTGGCAGGGAGGGGGGAGACCCAGTACTTC

V gene: TRBV4-3
clone size: -
D gene: -
J gene: TRBJ2-2
CDR3 protein: CASSQSTVTGELFF
CDR3 DNA: TGCGCCAGCAGCCAATCGACAGTCACCGGGGAGCTGTTTTTT

V gene: TRBV5-4
clone size: -
D gene: TRBD2
J gene: TRBJ2-5
CDR3 protein: CASSVLRGGNQETQYF
CDR3 DNA: TGTGCCAGCAGCGTATTGCGGGGGGGCAATCAAGAGACCCAGTACTTC

V gene: TRBV6-5
clone size: -
D gene: -
J gene: TRBJ2-5
CDR3 protein: CASRALGGIQETQYF
CDR3 DNA: TGTGCCAGCAGGGCCCTCGGGGGAATACAAGAGACCCAGTACTTC

V gene: TRBV9
clone size: -
D gene: -
J gene: TRBJ1-1
CDR3 protein: CASSVGQTYTEAFF
CDR3 DNA: TGTGCCAGCAGCGTCGGACAGACCTACACTGAAGCTTTCTTT

V gene: TRBV30
clone size: -
D gene: -
J gene: TRBJ2-5
CDR3 protein: CAWSFGGRETQYF
CDR3 DNA: TGTGCCTGGAGTTTTGGCGGTAGAGAGACCCAGTACTTC

V gene: TRBV19
clone size: -
D gene: -
J gene: TRBJ2-7
CDR3 protein: CASSMGRPYEQYF
CDR3 DNA: TGTGCCAGTAGTATGGGCAGACCTTACGAGCAGTACTTC

V gene: TRBV6-4
clone size: -
D gene: -
J gene: TRBJ2-1
CDR3 protein: CASSVALGRNEQFF
CDR3 DNA: TGTGCCAGCAGTGTGGCCCTGGGGCGCAATGAGCAGTTCTTC

V gene: TRBV5-1
clone size: -
D gene: -
J gene: TRBJ2-7
CDR3 protein: CASRGSDPYEQYF
CDR3 DNA: TGCGCCAGCCGGGGGTCCGACCCCTACGAGCAGTACTTC

V gene: TRBV27
clone size: -
D gene: -
J gene: TRBJ1-2
CDR3 protein: CASSSPGGAGGYTF
CDR3 DNA: TGTGCCAGCAGTTCCCCCGGCGGGGCAGGTGGCTACACCTTC

V gene: TRBV2
clone size: -
D gene: -
J gene: TRBJ1-5
CDR3 protein: CASSESSAKNQPQHF
CDR3 DNA: TGTGCCAGCAGTGAATCGTCCGCTAAGAATCAGCCCCAGCATTTT

V gene: TRBV5-1
clone size: few
D gene: -
J gene: TRBJ2-2
CDR3 protein: CASSLDGAGELFF
CDR3 DNA: TGCGCCAGCAGCTTGGATGGAGCCGGGGAGCTGTTTTTT

V gene: TRBV19
clone size: once
D gene: TRBD2
J gene: TRBJ2-5
CDR3 protein: CASSMASGGQETQYF
CDR3 DNA: TGTGCCAGTAGTATGGCTAGCGGGGGGCAAGAGACCCAGTACTTC